These 28 T cell receptor beta chains were all obtained from the same sample, sequenced in a study of T cells in Graves' hyperthyroidism and ophthalmopathy. There were TCR beta CDR3 regions amplified from RNA transcripts. When the TCR CDR3 underwent first-round RT-PCR, the HTBI primer set was used. TCRdb independently ran MiXCR on the multiplex PCR reads; one entry per CDR3 protein. Of over 650,000 distinct CDR3 sequences in the sample, 45% are singletons; the top ten hold under 8%. Material for sequencing was peripheral blood or thyroid tissue (not recorded which). These receptor sequences come from an adult man with Graves' disease, either hyperthyroidism or ophthalmopathy (not recorded which).

V gene TRBV11-1 combines with J gene TRBJ1-3, with D perhaps TRBD1 (6 bases). Trimming cost V 5 bases and J 0 bases, with 11 bases left between them. Germline CDR1 is SGHAT and CDR2 is FQDESV (reference sequence). The CDR3 extends over 15 amino acids. CDR3 bases: TGTGCCAGCAGCCCTTCGGACAGCTCTGGAAACACCATATATTTT. Amino acid sequence: CASSPSDSSGNTIYF.

This clonotype was counted only a few times. The V and J genes are TRBV14 and TRBJ2-5, with TRBD1 identical over 7 bases. From germline, CDR1 is SGHDN and CDR2 FVKESK. This CDR3 has 18 residues. J was trimmed by 9 bases and V by 0 bases; bases with no gene match: 19. CDR3 loop: CASSQDLDSGRGKGAQYF. In DNA, the CDR3 is TGTGCCAGCAGCCAAGATCTTGACAGCGGCAGGGGGAAGGGGGCCCAGTACTTC.

The chain has TRBV7-2 and TRBJ2-2; D may be TRBD2 (5 bases). V lost 2 bases to trimming and J lost 6 bases, with 16 bases between them. The CDR3 is 16 residues long. The germline CDR1 and CDR2 sequences are SGHTA and FQGNSA. The CDR3 region is CASSLTPSGAAGELFF. The CDR3 region has the DNA TGTGCCAGCAGCTTAACACCCAGCGGTGCGGCCGGGGAGCTGTTTTTT.

Note on this clonotype: Here the CDR3 omits its conserved ending phenylalanine or tryptophan, so a read error is the likely source. No DNA is shown, since the ends of the CDR3 on it are uncertain; the CDR3 is the one TCRdb lists. The V and J genes are TRBV7-9 and TRBJ1-4; the table's D call, TRBD1, was not checked against the DNA. The CDR3 contains 8 residues when both ends are counted. Germline values: CDR1 SEHNR, CDR2 FQNEAQ (reference sequence). The CDR3 loop is CASSRRGL.

The chain links TRBV2 to TRBJ2-1; D may correspond to TRBD1 or TRBD2 (5 bases each). Trimming cost V 3 bases and J 6 bases, with 12 bases left between them. CDR1 and CDR2 from the germline V gene are SNHLY and FYNNEI. There are 14 residues in the CDR3. The CDR3 DNA is TGTGCCAGCAGTGAGCCGGGACCATCCAATGAGCAGTTCTTC. Translation: CASSEPGPSNEQFF. Filled out from reference TRBV2 and TRBJ2-1, the complete variable domain reads EPEVTQTPSHQVTQMGQEVILRCVPISNHLYFYWYRQILGQKVEFLVSFYNNEISEKSEIFDDQFSVERPDGSNFTLKIRSTKLEDSAMYFCASSEPGPSNEQFFGPGTRLTVL.

This clonotype has at least ten counts. The chain recombines TRBV20-1 with TRBJ2-7; TRBD1 is a possible D gene (7 bases). This CDR3 is built from 13 residues. Germline V gene sequence: CDR1 DFQATT, CDR2 SNEGSKA (reference sequence). Trimming removed 3 bases from V and 3 bases from J, with 12 bases in between. The CDR3 protein is CSASRQGGYEQYF. As DNA, the CDR3 is TGCAGTGCTAGTCGGCAGGGGGGCTACGAGCAGTACTTC.

The chain is built from TRBV7-9 and TRBJ2-7, with TRBD1 identical over 9 bases. V lost 0 bases, J lost 6 bases, and 6 bases stayed unmatched. This CDR3 comprises 15 residues. CDR1 SEHNR and CDR2 FQNEAQ come from the germline V gene (reference sequence). The CDR3 reads CASSLARGQGPEQYF. Here the CDR3 DNA reads TGTGCCAGCAGCTTAGCGAGGGGACAGGGCCCCGAGCAGTACTTC.

This clonotype was observed once. The chain combines TRBV6-1 with TRBJ2-2; 10 nucleotides line up with TRBD1. This CDR3 region has 15 residues. CDR1 is MNHNS and CDR2 is SASEGT in the germline V gene. V trimming: 6 bases; J trimming: 7 bases; junction bases outside the gene matches: 8. The CDR3, as DNA: TGTGCCAGCAGACGGACAGGGGGTAGATTCGGGGAGCTGTTTTTT. As protein: CASRRTGGRFGELFF.

This clonotype was detected a few times. The chain carries TRBV6-5 and TRBJ1-1; D is unclear. The CDR3 is made up of 13 amino acids. V lost 2 bases and J 4 bases, leaving 8 bases between the germline ends. Germline V gene sequence: CDR1 MNHEY, CDR2 SVGAGI. CDR3 coding DNA: TGTGCCAGCAGTTACGCTGGGAGCACTGAAGCTTTCTTT. This translates into CASSYAGSTEAFF.

This clonotype was found a few times. V is TRBV7-8 and J is TRBJ1-4; tentatively, D is TRBD1 (5 bases). The CDR3 consists of 14 residues. Germline V gene sequence: CDR1 SGHVS, CDR2 FQNEAQ. The V end was cut by 0 bases, the J end by 10 bases, with 12 bases between. This CDR3 is CASSLAAGTVKLFF. DNA for the CDR3: TGTGCCAGCAGCTTAGCGGCAGGGACGGTAAAACTGTTTTTT.

This clonotype showed up just a few times. The chain combines TRBV29-1 with TRBJ2-2; 11 bases line up with TRBD2. V lost 1 base, J lost 4 bases, and 8 bases stayed unmatched. The CDR3 covers 17 residues. Germline values: CDR1 SQVTM, CDR2 ANQGSEA. The CDR3 nucleotides read TGCAGCGTTGAAGGGCTAGCGGGAGGTTCGGGCACCGGGGAGCTGTTTTTT. Encoded protein: CSVEGLAGGSGTGELFF.

The count of this clonotype is one. The chain is built from TRBV15 and TRBJ1-4; no firm D call. From germline, CDR1 is LNHNV and CDR2 YYDKDF (reference sequence). The V and J ends lost 2 bases and 7 bases respectively, with 8 bases between them. The CDR3 covers 13 residues. The DNA of the CDR3 is TGTGCCACCAGCAGACACCGGGCTGAAAAACTGTTTTTT. Its translation: CATSRHRAEKLFF.

This sequence joins TRBV10-2 and TRBJ1-2, with D possibly TRBD1 on 6 matching bases. The CDR3 has 15 residues. Germline CDR1 and CDR2: WSHSY and SAAADI. V was shortened by 0 bases and J by 4 bases, with 12 bases between the two germline ends. The CDR3 is CASSESTGRGYGYTF. The CDR3 DNA follows: TGCGCCAGCAGTGAGTCTACAGGGCGGGGCTATGGCTACACCTTC.

A remark on this clonotype: An end of the junction does not agree with germline; a read error may underlie this. This chain uses TRBV12-3 or TRBV12-4 with TRBJ1-2, with D possibly TRBD1 on 5 matching bases. The CDR3 loop spans 14 amino acids. CDR3 loop: CASSYGRSGGGYTF. In nucleotides, the CDR3 is TGCGCCAGCAGTTACGGCAGGTCCGGGGGGGGCTACACCTTC.

This clonotype was recorded many times. The gene calls are TRBV7-6 and TRBJ1-5; no clear D gene. Deletions cut 5 bases from V and 3 bases from J, with 11 bases between. Per germline, CDR1 SGHVS and CDR2 FNYEAQ. The CDR3 has 14 amino acids. Here the CDR3 reads CASSPNPDNQPQHF. The CDR3 bases are TGTGCCAGCAGCCCCAACCCAGACAATCAGCCCCAGCATTTT.

This clonotype was recorded a few times. The chain recombines TRBV20-1 with TRBJ1-1; 7 positions match TRBD1. Germline V gene lookup returns CDR1 DFQATT and CDR2 SNEGSKA (reference sequence). The CDR3 has 14 residues. V lost 2 bases to trimming and J lost 4 bases; unmatched junction nucleotides: 7. The CDR3 DNA reads as TGCAGTGCTAGACGACGACAGGGTTCCACTGAAGCTTTCTTT. It translates to CSARRRQGSTEAFF.

V is TRBV7-9 and J is TRBJ2-2, with 11 bases that match TRBD2. The CDR3 runs 15 residues. J lost 4 bases, V lost 5 bases, and 3 bases had no gene match. Germline loops: CDR1 SEHNR, CDR2 FQNEAQ (reference sequence). DNA for the CDR3: TGTGCCAGCAGCCCTAGCGGGAGGCCCACCGGGGAGCTGTTTTTT. Translation: CASSPSGRPTGELFF. Complete variable domain (other parts from reference TRBV7-9 and TRBJ2-2): DTGVSQNPRHKITKRGQNVTFRCDPISEHNRLYWYRQTLGQGPEFLTYFQNEAQLEKSRLLSDRFSAERPKGSFSTLEIQRTEQGDSAMYLCASSPSGRPTGELFFGEGSRLTVL.

The J gene is TRBJ1-5, the V gene TRBV7-8; D gene unclear. The CDR3 totals 13 residues. Trimming pared 11 bases from V and 4 bases from J, leaving 15 bases between. Germline V lookup: CDR1 SGHVS, CDR2 FQNEAQ. For the CDR3, the DNA is TGTGCCTGGAGTGGAGCGGTAAATCAGCCCCAGCATTTT. Translating it yields CAWSGAVNQPQHF.

This clonotype was counted only a few times. The chain carries TRBV7-2 and TRBJ1-3; D is possibly TRBD1 (6 bases). CDR1 SGHTA and CDR2 FQGNSA come from the germline V gene. The CDR3 is made up of 15 amino acids. V dropped 3 bases and J dropped 0 bases, with 9 bases sitting between them. CDR3 in DNA: TGTGCCAGCAGCTTTACGGGGGCCTCTGGAAACACCATATATTTT. Translating it yields CASSFTGASGNTIYF.

J is TRBJ1-2 and V is TRBV7-2; D call uncertain. Deletions cut 3 bases from V and 5 bases from J, with 19 bases between. CDR1 is SGHTA and CDR2 is FQGNSA in the germline V gene. CDR3 length: 16 amino acids. The CDR3 region has the DNA TGTGCCAGCAGCTTGGGTCCTTCCTCCGACCAATATGGCTACACCTTC. Translating gives CASSLGPSSDQYGYTF.

The sample holds many counts of this clonotype. The CDR3: CASSLAAQGNSPLHF. DNA for the CDR3: TGCGCCAGCAGCTTGGCGGCCCAGGGGAATTCACCCCTCCACTTT. This sequence joins TRBV5-1 and TRBJ1-6; D is perhaps TRBD1 (6 bases). V lost 0 bases to trimming and J lost 7 bases, with 11 bases between them. Germline CDR1 SGHRS, CDR2 YFSETQ. This CDR3 has 15 amino acids.

V usage is TRBV12-3 or TRBV12-4 and J usage is TRBJ1-1; D not resolved. CDR3 length: 15 amino acids. The ends were cut back, 2 bases at V and 1 base at J, with 11 bases in the middle. The CDR3, as DNA: TGTGCCAGCAGTTTAAGGCAACCTACGAACACTGAAGCTTTCTTT. Translated, it gives CASSLRQPTNTEAFF.

There are many counts of this clonotype. This sequence joins TRBV14 and TRBJ2-7; no clear D. Trimming left V 5 bases short and J 3 bases short, with 17 bases between. CDR3 length equals 15 residues. Germline V gives CDR1 SGHDN, CDR2 FVKESK. CDR3 region: CASSEKVARDYEQYF. In DNA form, the CDR3 reads TGTGCCAGCAGCGAAAAGGTAGCCAGAGACTACGAGCAGTACTTC.

This clonotype was seen repeatedly, ten times or more. The V gene is TRBV9, the J gene TRBJ1-6; D remains unclear. V was trimmed by 4 bases and J by 7 bases, leaving 15 bases between them. Germline V gives CDR1 SGDLS, CDR2 YYNGEE. The CDR3 extends over 15 amino acids. CDR3 sequence: CASSPQRTENSPLHF. The CDR3 nucleotides read TGTGCCAGCAGCCCTCAACGGACGGAGAATTCACCCCTCCACTTT.

This clonotype was recorded a few times. The chain uses TRBV5-1 and TRBJ1-4; a weak D match, TRBD1 (6 bases). The ends were cut back, 1 base at V and 3 bases at J, with 7 bases in the middle. Germline loops: CDR1 SGHRS, CDR2 YFSETQ. The CDR3 spans 14 residues. The CDR3 is CASSLKGANEKLFF. In DNA, the CDR3 is TGCGCCAGCAGCTTGAAGGGGGCTAATGAAAAACTGTTTTTT.

V is TRBV13 and J is TRBJ1-1; TRBD1 might be the D (6 bases). V dropped 5 bases and J dropped 1 base, with 11 bases sitting between them. The CDR3 has 14 residues. Germline V gives CDR1 PRHDT, CDR2 FYEKMQ (reference sequence). CDR3 DNA: TGTGCCAGCAGCCATGGGGGCCCGAACACTGAAGCTTTCTTT. It encodes CASSHGGPNTEAFF.

This clonotype appeared a single time. This chain uses TRBV29-1 with TRBJ1-3; the match to TRBD1 covers 8 bases. Trimming took 2 bases from V and 0 from J; bases not matched to a gene: 3. The CDR3 sequence is 15 residues long. Germline CDR1 SQVTM, CDR2 ANQGSEA. The CDR3, as DNA: TGCAGCGTTGAAATGGACAGGGTCTCTGGAAACACCATATATTTT. Protein: CSVEMDRVSGNTIYF. Full variable domain (rest looked up from reference TRBV29-1 and TRBJ1-3): SAVISQKPSRDICQRGTSLTIQCQVDSQVTMMFWYRQQPGQSLTLIATANQGSEATYESGFVIDKFPISRPNLTFSTLTVSNMSPEDSSIYLCSVEMDRVSGNTIYFGEGSWLTVV.

This clonotype turned up a few times. This chain uses TRBV6-5 with TRBJ2-5, with TRBD1 matching over 12 bases. Looked up from germline, CDR1 is MNHEY and CDR2 is SVGAGI. The CDR3 is 16 residues long. The V segment lost 4 bases and the J segment 1 base; nucleotides outside the gene matches: 4. The CDR3 loop is CASSSRDRGLQETQYF. CDR3 in DNA: TGTGCCAGCAGTTCCAGGGACAGGGGGCTCCAAGAGACCCAGTACTTC.